The 26 T cell receptor beta chains in this list originate from one sample, sequenced in a study of blood T cell repertoires in COVID-19. The repertoire was sequenced with immunoSEQ multiplex PCR; TCRdb's copy has only in-frame clones and lacks some. The sample holds approximately 50,000 clones, about nine tenths seen once. Sequenced sample: peripheral blood. Receptor source: a man in his fifties or sixties with active COVID-19.

The J gene is TRBJ2-1, the V gene TRBV7-9; 11 nucleotides match TRBD1. The trim removed 5 bases at V and 3 bases at J, leaving 3 bases unmatched. CDR1 and CDR2 from the germline V gene are SEHNR and FQNEAQ (reference sequence). This CDR3 is built from 15 residues. The CDR3 region is CASSAGTGGYNEQFF. CDR3 DNA sequence: TGTGCCAGCAGCGCCGGGACAGGGGGCTACAATGAGCAGTTCTTC.

This rearrangement joins TRBV2 to TRBJ1-2; the D is unclear. Trimming removed 5 bases at V and 1 base at J, with 11 bases between. Germline V gene data show CDR1 as SNHLY and CDR2 as FYNNEI. This CDR3 spans 14 amino acids. The CDR3 here is CASSPLSGNYGYTF. CDR3 nucleotide sequence: TGTGCCAGCAGTCCCCTCTCGGGTAACTATGGCTACACCTTC.

This sequence joins TRBV6-1 and TRBJ2-1; D possibly corresponds to TRBD1 (5 bases). This CDR3 has 13 residues. Trimming cost V 3 bases and J 4 bases, with 7 bases left between them. Germline V CDR1 and CDR2: MNHNS, SASEGT. The CDR3 DNA reads as TGTGCCAGCAGTGACAGGGTATACAATGAGCAGTTCTTC. It codes for CASSDRVYNEQFF.

As DNA, the CDR3 is TGTGCCAGCAGTTACTCCTCGGCATCGCCAAAGGGAGGGCAGTACTTC. Amino acid sequence: CASSYSSASPKGGQYF. The chain joins TRBV6-6 to TRBJ2-7; tentatively, D is TRBD2 (6 bases). The CDR3 is made up of 16 amino acids. The germline gives CDR1 MNHNY, CDR2 SVGAGI (reference sequence). V was cut by 0 bases and J by 9 bases, with 21 bases left in between.

The genes are TRBV4-1 and TRBJ1-1, with 9 bases aligning to TRBD1. Germline V gene sequence: CDR1 MGHRA, CDR2 YSYEKL. The CDR3 has 14 amino acids. The junction had 3 bases not matched to a gene; V was cut back by 4 bases and J by 3 bases. In DNA form, the CDR3 reads TGCGCCAGCAGCCTACGACAGGGGGACACTGAAGCTTTCTTT. This codes for CASSLRQGDTEAFF.

The chain has TRBV11-3 and TRBJ2-3; D remains unclear. V was pared by 2 bases and J by 4 bases, with 10 bases between. The CDR3 length is 14 residues. Germline-derived CDR1 and CDR2 are SGHNT and YENEEA. CDR3 protein: CASSLNSLADTQYF. In nucleotides, the CDR3 is TGTGCCAGCAGCTTAAATAGCTTGGCAGATACGCAGTATTTT. Full variable domain (missing parts from reference TRBV11-3 and TRBJ2-3): EAGVVQSPRYKIIEKKQPVAFWCNPISGHNTLYWYLQNLGQGPELLIRYENEEAVDDSQLPKDRFSAERLKGVDSTLKIQPAELGDSAVYLCASSLNSLADTQYFGPGTRLTVL.

This clone was detected a few times. The chain uses TRBV7-8 and TRBJ1-6; weak D call: TRBD1 (6 bases). V lost 3 bases and J lost 9, with 15 bases in between. CDR3 length: 15 residues. Germline CDR1 and CDR2: SGHVS and FQNEAQ. The CDR3 sequence is CASSFAGERSSPLHF. DNA of the CDR3: TGTGCCAGCAGCTTTGCAGGGGAACGAAGTTCACCCCTCCACTTT.

This chain joins TRBV24-1 and TRBJ2-1; D is uncertain. Trimming took 2 bases from V and 5 from J, leaving 3 bases between them. From germline, CDR1 is KGHDR and CDR2 SFDVKD. The CDR3 has 12 amino acids. The CDR3 loop reads CATSDYNNEQFF. The CDR3 DNA sequence: TGTGCCACCAGTGATTATAACAATGAGCAGTTCTTC.

The chain employs TRBV5-1 and TRBJ2-5; TRBD2 matches at 14 bases. Trimming at V came to 4 bases and at J to 5 bases, leaving 10 bases not matched to a gene. Per germline, CDR1 SGHRS and CDR2 YFSETQ. The CDR3 extends over 17 amino acids. This CDR3 reads CASSRGTSGSKRETQYF. The CDR3 DNA follows: TGCGCCAGCAGCCGGGGGACTAGCGGGAGTAAGAGGGAGACCCAGTACTTC.

The rearrangement links TRBV5-6 to TRBJ1-4; 10 nucleotides agree with TRBD1. CDR3 length: 11 residues. The V and J ends lost 4 bases and 12 bases, in that order; junction bases with no gene match: 0. Looked up from germline, CDR1 is SGHDT and CDR2 is YYEEEE. This chain's CDR3 is CASSGQGELFF. The CDR3 DNA reads as TGTGCCAGCAGCGGACAGGGGGAACTGTTTTTT.

The rearrangement links TRBV10-3 to TRBJ2-3, with 9 nucleotides matching TRBD2. Germline V gives CDR1 ENHRY, CDR2 SYGVKD. With V trimmed by 3 bases and J by 2 bases, 3 bases remained unmatched. The CDR3 covers 15 residues. The DNA of the CDR3 is TGTGCCATCAGTGAACGACTAGCGGCCACAGATACGCAGTATTTT. Amino acid sequence: CAISERLAATDTQYF.

This clone has only a few counts. The rearrangement uses TRBV18 and TRBJ2-3; unclear D gene. Germline values: CDR1 KGHSH, CDR2 LQKENI. Between the trimmed V and J ends, which lost 2 bases and 4 bases, there was a span of 7 bases. This CDR3 is built from 13 residues. CDR3 loop: CASSPSSPDTQYF. The DNA of the CDR3 is TGTGCCAGCTCACCATCCAGTCCAGATACGCAGTATTTT.

The chain links TRBV5-1 to TRBJ2-3, with 10 bases identical to TRBD2. Germline lookup yields CDR1 SGHRS and CDR2 YFSETQ. This CDR3 is built from 15 residues. V shed 5 bases and J 1 base; nucleotides not matched to a gene: 4. CDR3 protein: CASRWLAGGTDTQYF. CDR3 sequence (DNA): TGCGCCAGCAGATGGCTAGCGGGAGGCACAGATACGCAGTATTTT.

The V and J genes are TRBV6-5 and TRBJ1-5; 8 bases align to TRBD1. Unmatched junction bases numbered 3, after V lost 7 bases and J lost 7 bases. CDR1 and CDR2 (germline): MNHEY, SVGAGI. The CDR3 consists of 12 residues. Here the CDR3 DNA reads TGTGCCAGCACCCAGGGGGCGCAGCCCCAGCATTTT. Translating gives CASTQGAQPQHF.

This clone occurred a few times. The chain couples TRBV4-2 to TRBJ1-5, with D uncertain. The CDR3 is 15 residues long. Germline loops: CDR1 LGHNA, CDR2 YNFKEQ. The ends were cut back, 0 bases at V and 2 bases at J, with 8 bases in the middle. CDR3 nucleotides: TGTGCCAGCAGCCAAGAACTATCGGGCAATCAGCCCCAGCATTTT. It is translated as CASSQELSGNQPQHF.

This sequence joins TRBV28 and TRBJ2-2; tentative D call: TRBD1 (6 bases). Per germline, CDR1 MDHEN and CDR2 SYDVKM. This CDR3 contains 16 residues. Trimming removed 3 bases at V and 2 bases at J, with 13 bases between. CDR3 region: CASSFNTGLNTGELFF. The DNA for the CDR3 is TGTGCCAGCAGTTTCAATACAGGGCTAAACACCGGGGAGCTGTTTTTT.

V usage is TRBV11-2 and J usage is TRBJ2-7; no reliable D call. The length of the CDR3 is 14 residues. The V end was cut by 3 bases, the J end by 0 bases, with 9 bases between. CDR1 SGHAT and CDR2 FQNNGV come from the germline V gene. The CDR3 DNA follows: TGTGCCAGCAGCTTCGAGAGCCTCTCCTACGAGCAGTACTTC. Its translation: CASSFESLSYEQYF.

The chain has TRBV27 and TRBJ1-6, with TRBD1 matching 9 bases. The CDR3 loop spans 14 amino acids. Losses at the gene ends were 6 bases for V and 5 bases for J; bases not matched to a gene: 2. Per the germline V gene, CDR1 is MNHEY and CDR2 is SMNVEV (reference sequence). CDR3 residues: CASRWTGDNSPLHF. The DNA of the CDR3 is TGTGCCAGCAGATGGACAGGGGATAATTCACCCCTCCACTTT.

The V call is TRBV2, the J call TRBJ1-1; D is uncertain. CDR1 is SNHLY, CDR2 FYNNEI, per germline. The V and J ends lost 5 bases and 4 bases respectively, with 8 bases between them. The CDR3 has 12 amino acids. The DNA of the CDR3 is TGTGCCAGCAGTTCGGAGGGCACTGAAGCTTTCTTT. Translated, it gives CASSSEGTEAFF.

This clone rates as medium-sized. This CDR3 reads CAISDHPGQTGELFF. The CDR3 coding sequence is TGTGCCATCAGTGATCATCCGGGACAGACCGGGGAGCTGTTTTTT. The gene calls are TRBV10-3 and TRBJ2-2, with TRBD1 matching 7 bases. The V and J ends lost 3 bases and 5 bases, in that order; junction bases with no gene match: 6. The CDR3 is 15 residues long. Germline CDR1 ENHRY, CDR2 SYGVKD.

This chain joins TRBV29-1 and TRBJ1-2, with D tentatively TRBD1 (6 bases). This CDR3 is 15 amino acids long. CDR1 is SQVTM, CDR2 ANQGSEA, per germline. V was clipped by 0 bases and J by 4 bases, with 15 bases between them. The DNA of the CDR3 is TGCAGCGTTGAAGACGTGGGACAAAGGGGCTATGGCTACACCTTC. Residues: CSVEDVGQRGYGYTF.

This sequence joins TRBV29-1 and TRBJ2-1; 7 nucleotides line up with TRBD1. Germline V gene data show CDR1 as SQVTM and CDR2 as ANQGSEA. The junction had 7 bases not matched to a gene; V was cut back by 8 bases and J by 6 bases. The CDR3 length is 12 residues. CDR3 in amino acids: CSYNRGPNEQFF. As DNA, the CDR3 is TGCAGCTATAACAGGGGCCCCAATGAGCAGTTCTTC.

The chain joins TRBV5-6 to TRBJ2-3; 11 positions match TRBD2. The CDR3 contains 13 residues. CDR1 SGHDT and CDR2 YYEEEE come from the germline V gene. Losses at the gene ends were 4 bases for V and 14 bases for J; bases not matched to a gene: 9. CDR3 amino acids: CASSPPTSGVAYF. CDR3 nucleotides: TGTGCCAGCAGCCCTCCGACTAGCGGGGTAGCGTATTTT.

This clone was counted once. V and J are TRBV6-5 and TRBJ1-6; D is unclear. Germline CDR1 and CDR2: MNHEY and SVGAGI. The CDR3 consists of 15 residues. Trimming cost V 6 bases and J 6 bases, with 15 bases left between them. CDR3 coding DNA: TGTGCCAGCAGAGGGTGGGCGGGCGGTAATTCACCCCTCCACTTT. This encodes CASRGWAGGNSPLHF.

The rearrangement links TRBV19 to TRBJ2-1, with D possibly being TRBD2 (6 bases). Germline loops: CDR1 LNHDA, CDR2 SQIVND (reference sequence). The CDR3 totals 15 residues. Trimming removed 3 bases from V and 0 bases from J, with 9 bases in between. CDR3 in DNA: TGTGCCAGTAGTATCCTCGGGAGCTCCTACAATGAGCAGTTCTTC. The encoded protein is CASSILGSSYNEQFF.

This CDR3 is CASSLLWATNEKLFF. The CDR3 DNA reads as TGTGCCAGCAGCTTGCTGTGGGCTACTAATGAAAAACTGTTTTTT. The V gene is TRBV5-5, the J gene TRBJ1-4, with D hard to call. Per germline, CDR1 SGHKS and CDR2 YYEKEE (reference sequence). The CDR3 is 15 residues long. V lost 1 base, J lost 2 bases, and 9 bases lay in between. Complete variable domain (other parts from reference TRBV5-5 and TRBJ1-4): DAGVTQSPTHLIKTRGQQVTLRCSPISGHKSVSWYQQVLGQGPQFIFQYYEKEERGRGNFPDRFSARQFPNYSSELNVNALLLGDSALYLCASSLLWATNEKLFFGSGTQLSVL.